The rows below give T cell receptor beta chains drawn from one sample of a study of T cell responses to AZD1222 COVID-19 vaccine. The table came from immunoSEQ multiplex PCR; TCRdb's copy has only in-frame clones and leaves some out. Of about 120,000 clones in the sample, about 94% were seen once. Specimen: peripheral blood, collected 28 days after the second AZD1222 dose. These receptors were taken from an adult who received the AZD1222 COVID-19 vaccine. Both conserved end residues are part of each CDR3. The order of the fields is V gene, clone size, CDR3 length, CDR3 protein. A row's size may be missing; if present it is once, few, many or a size class.

v_call: TRBV19
clone_size: -
cdr3_length: 14
cdr3_aa: CASSIEGRDQPQHF

v_call: TRBV2
clone_size: -
cdr3_length: 16
cdr3_aa: CASSSGAGGLTQPQHF

v_call: TRBV6-5
clone_size: -
cdr3_length: 15
cdr3_aa: CASSYGQGRDTEAFF

v_call: TRBV7-6
clone_size: -
cdr3_length: 15
cdr3_aa: CASSLFLGRDSPLHF

v_call: TRBV5-4
clone_size: -
cdr3_length: 16
cdr3_aa: CASSLAPLGPNTEAFF

v_call: TRBV11-2
clone_size: -
cdr3_length: 12
cdr3_aa: CASSLAGTGYTF

v_call: TRBV5-1
clone_size: -
cdr3_length: 15
cdr3_aa: CASSLGRGTNEKLFF

v_call: TRBV6-1
clone_size: -
cdr3_length: 18
cdr3_aa: CASSEPRTGVWSYNEQFF

v_call: TRBV27
clone_size: -
cdr3_length: 14
cdr3_aa: CASSLTRLSGELFF

v_call: TRBV18
clone_size: -
cdr3_length: 15
cdr3_aa: CASSPSRNLNTEAFF

v_call: TRBV12-5
clone_size: -
cdr3_length: 15
cdr3_aa: CASGLVLGRPGKLFF

v_call: TRBV15
clone_size: -
cdr3_length: 14
cdr3_aa: CATSRDPGPYGYTF

v_call: TRBV5-4
clone_size: -
cdr3_length: 16
cdr3_aa: CASSPRTGAMNTEAFF

v_call: TRBV20-1
clone_size: -
cdr3_length: 13
cdr3_aa: CSASERTAGELFF

v_call: TRBV6-5
clone_size: -
cdr3_length: 14
cdr3_aa: CAGTIGTGGYEQYF

v_call: TRBV29-1
clone_size: -
cdr3_length: 13
cdr3_aa: CSVYHSLNTEAFF

v_call: TRBV11-2
clone_size: -
cdr3_length: 15
cdr3_aa: CASSLNAGGDYGYTF

v_call: TRBV5-1
clone_size: -
cdr3_length: 15
cdr3_aa: CASSLGTVLNEKLFF

v_call: TRBV2
clone_size: -
cdr3_length: 16
cdr3_aa: CASNWRTGTGLTEAFF

v_call: TRBV19
clone_size: once
cdr3_length: 15
cdr3_aa: CASSQTPSGANVLTF

v_call: TRBV6-5
clone_size: -
cdr3_length: 13
cdr3_aa: CASSYLLGREQFF

v_call: TRBV15
clone_size: -
cdr3_length: 18
cdr3_aa: CATSTRDRGLKWFNEQFF

v_call: TRBV18
clone_size: -
cdr3_length: 16
cdr3_aa: CASSPGQGAISEKLFF

v_call: TRBV12-3/TRBV12-4
clone_size: -
cdr3_length: 12
cdr3_aa: CASSPGFHEQYF

v_call: TRBV28
clone_size: -
cdr3_length: 15
cdr3_aa: CAIQSPQGAGQPQHF

v_call: TRBV11-2
clone_size: -
cdr3_length: 13
cdr3_aa: CASSLGGNTEAFF

v_call: TRBV5-6
clone_size: once
cdr3_length: 13
cdr3_aa: CASSPGTAHEQFF

v_call: TRBV13
clone_size: -
cdr3_length: 14
cdr3_aa: CASSLGQGVSPLHF

v_call: TRBV12-3/TRBV12-4
clone_size: -
cdr3_length: 13
cdr3_aa: CASRRDRVIGAFF

v_call: TRBV11-2
clone_size: -
cdr3_length: 13
cdr3_aa: CASSLGGYEEQFF

v_call: TRBV29-1
clone_size: -
cdr3_length: 10
cdr3_aa: CSVYTGELFF

v_call: TRBV4-2
clone_size: once
cdr3_length: 17
cdr3_aa: CASSQAGARSRSDTQYF

v_call: TRBV7-8
clone_size: -
cdr3_length: 14
cdr3_aa: CASSAGQGVLPLHF

v_call: TRBV29-1
clone_size: -
cdr3_length: 13
cdr3_aa: CSVEPEENTEAFF

v_call: TRBV18
clone_size: -
cdr3_length: 13
cdr3_aa: CASSPASPGKAFF

v_call: TRBV6-1
clone_size: -
cdr3_length: 12
cdr3_aa: CASSEGGNTIYF

v_call: TRBV29-1
clone_size: -
cdr3_length: 12
cdr3_aa: CSVLSEPYGYTF

v_call: TRBV4-1
clone_size: -
cdr3_length: 20
cdr3_aa: CASSQKRGGRQGFSTDTQYF

v_call: TRBV27
clone_size: -
cdr3_length: 17
cdr3_aa: CASSLSLRGVWSTEAFF

v_call: TRBV5-1
clone_size: -
cdr3_length: 14
cdr3_aa: CASSTGHSYNEQFF

v_call: TRBV3-1/TRBV3-2
clone_size: -
cdr3_length: 18
cdr3_aa: CASSPRAVPSSWGHGYTF

v_call: TRBV4-1
clone_size: -
cdr3_length: 18
cdr3_aa: CASSQDLEARALNQPQHF

v_call: TRBV6-5
clone_size: once
cdr3_length: 15
cdr3_aa: CASSPEANLNTEAFF

v_call: TRBV13
clone_size: -
cdr3_length: 15
cdr3_aa: CASGGAETSGFPQFF

v_call: TRBV2
clone_size: -
cdr3_length: 14
cdr3_aa: CASSEVRGHSEAFF

v_call: TRBV7-9
clone_size: once
cdr3_length: 15
cdr3_aa: CASTPPRGMNTEAFF